The clone carrying this T cell receptor beta chain occurred a few times. Antigen unknown. This entry comes from a study of T cell repertoires in cytomegalovirus infection. Study summary: CMV epitopes in the study were HLA-C-restricted (recently identified) and HLA-B-restricted (well studied). Study observations and caveats: Dominating the ex vivo response were HLA-C-restricted CMV-specific TCR beta clonotypes. Frequencies of public TCR beta families were cumulated, and this identified carriers of CMV plus the relevant HLA.

TCRdb re-called the reads through MiXCR, storing one row per CDR3 protein. The data show roughly 150,000 distinct CDR3 sequences, approximately 21% seen once. With V trimmed by 0 bases and J by 2 bases, 7 bases remained unmatched. Per germline, CDR1 MGHRA and CDR2 YSYEKL. This CDR3 has 17 residues. The gene calls are TRBV4-1 and TRBJ2-3, with 8 nucleotides matching TRBD2. Here the sequenced sample was CD8+ T cells from cultured PBMCs, taken from culture after CMV antigen stimulation. The source of this sequence is a human donor in good health (CMV status not recorded). Some clones in this sample may be carry-over from other donors' samples. The CDR3 is CASSQDVSGSYTDTQYF. The CDR3 nucleotides are TGCGCCAGCAGCCAAGACGTAAGCGGGAGCTACACAGATACGCAGTATTTT.